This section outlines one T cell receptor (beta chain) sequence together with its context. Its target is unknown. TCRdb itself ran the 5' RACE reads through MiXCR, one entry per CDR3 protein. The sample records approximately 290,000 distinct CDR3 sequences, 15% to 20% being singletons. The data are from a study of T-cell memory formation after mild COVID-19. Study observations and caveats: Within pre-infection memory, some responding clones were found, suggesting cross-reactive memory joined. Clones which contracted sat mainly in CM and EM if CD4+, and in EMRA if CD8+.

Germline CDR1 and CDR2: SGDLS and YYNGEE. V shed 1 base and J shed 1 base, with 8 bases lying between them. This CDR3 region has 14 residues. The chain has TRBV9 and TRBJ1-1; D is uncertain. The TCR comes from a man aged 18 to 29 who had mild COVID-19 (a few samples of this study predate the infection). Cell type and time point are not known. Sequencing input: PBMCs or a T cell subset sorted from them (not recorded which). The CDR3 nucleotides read TGTGCCAGCAGCGTACATAGCGGGAACACTGAAGCTTTCTTT. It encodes CASSVHSGNTEAFF.